This TCR beta chain stems from a study of T cell changes during pregnancy in multiple sclerosis. CDR3 length: 15 amino acids. CDR1 and CDR2 (germline): SGDLS, YYNGEE. J gave up 2 bases and V 6 bases, and 7 bases lay outside the gene matches. Clones were read by immunoSEQ multiplex PCR, and TCRdb kept only the in-frame ones, dropping some. The table shows approximately 30,000 clones, with about nine tenths occurring only once. This chain links TRBV9 with TRBJ2-5; 10 nucleotides match TRBD2. The sequences come from CD4+ T cells from peripheral blood mononuclear cells, collected in the first trimester of pregnancy. This sequence originates from a female donor in good health, enrolled as a control in a pregnancy study. As DNA, the CDR3 is TGTGCCAGCACGCGGACTAGCGGAGTGCAAGAGACCCAGTACTTC. The encoded protein is CASTRTSGVQETQYF.